These 14 T cell receptor beta chains were sequenced from one sample in a study of cytotoxic CD8 clonotypes in ibrutinib-treated CLL. Profiling relied on immunoSEQ multiplex PCR, and the TCRdb table lists in-frame clones only, not all of them. The sample includes tens of thousands of clones, over 75% of them seen just once. Sequenced here: PBMCs, sampled after 12 months of ibrutinib treatment. The receptors derive from a human donor with chronic lymphocytic leukemia.

V is TRBV30 and J is TRBJ1-4; D not resolved. Trimming cost V 1 base and J 5 bases, with 11 bases left between them. The CDR3 is 14 residues long. The V gene's germline CDR1 is GTSNPN and CDR2 SVGIG (reference sequence). The DNA for the CDR3 is TGTGCCTGGAGTGACCCGAGGGCAAATGAAAAACTGTTTTTT. It specifies CAWSDPRANEKLFF.

This clone has a handful of counts. The genes are TRBV18 and TRBJ1-1; D may be TRBD1 (6 bases). CDR3 length: 15 amino acids. The germline V gene encodes CDR1 KGHSH and CDR2 LQKENI. Trimming shortened V by 4 bases and J by 1 base, and 13 bases separated the two germline ends. CDR3 in DNA: TGTGCCAGCTCACAGGACAGTCCTTCGAACACTGAAGCTTTCTTT. Translation: CASSQDSPSNTEAFF.

The rearrangement uses TRBV19 and TRBJ1-2, with D possibly TRBD1 on 6 matching bases. The CDR3 spans 15 residues. Trimming stripped 7 bases from V and 0 bases from J, with 15 bases between. CDR1 is LNHDA and CDR2 is SQIVND in the germline V gene (reference sequence). The chain's CDR3 is CASTMDSLSNYGYTF. CDR3 in DNA: TGTGCCAGTACGATGGACAGCCTTTCTAACTATGGCTACACCTTC. Variable domain in full (rest from reference TRBV19 and TRBJ1-2): DGGITQSPKYLFRKEGQNVTLSCEQNLNHDAMYWYRQDPGQGLRLIYYSQIVNDFQKGDIAEGYSVSREKKESFPLTVTSAQKNPTAFYLCASTMDSLSNYGYTFGSGTRLTVV.

The gene calls are TRBV7-8 and TRBJ1-2, with 7 positions matching TRBD1. The CDR3 is 16 residues long. Germline assignment: CDR1 SGHVS and CDR2 FQNEAQ. The trim removed 5 bases at V and 3 bases at J, leaving 12 bases unmatched. CDR3 sequence: CASSPAVRGRDYGYTF. The CDR3 DNA sequence: TGTGCCAGCAGCCCAGCGGTAAGGGGGCGAGACTATGGCTACACCTTC. Variable domain in full (rest from reference TRBV7-8 and TRBJ1-2): GAGVSQSPRYKVAKRGQDVALRCDPISGHVSLFWYQQALGQGPEFLTYFQNEAQLDKSGLPSDRFFAERPEGSVSTLKIQRTQQEDSAVYLCASSPAVRGRDYGYTFGSGTRLTVV.

The chain carries TRBV28 and TRBJ1-3; D remains unclear. The CDR3 runs 11 residues. V was clipped by 4 bases and J by 4 bases, with 2 bases between them. Germline CDR1 is MDHEN and CDR2 is SYDVKM. As DNA, the CDR3 is TGTGCCAGCAGTTCCGGAAACACCATATATTTT. It yields the protein CASSSGNTIYF.

The chain employs TRBV6-1 and TRBJ2-5; TRBD2 is a possible D gene (5 bases). The V end lost 4 bases, the J end lost 5 bases, and 11 bases lay between the germline ends. Per germline, CDR1 MNHNS and CDR2 SASEGT. This CDR3 has 13 residues. CDR3 coding DNA: TGTGCCAGCAGTGGCGCGAGAGGGGAGACCCAGTACTTC. Amino acid sequence: CASSGARGETQYF.

J is TRBJ1-2 and V is TRBV6-5, with D unclear. The CDR3 covers 15 residues. Between the trimmed V and J ends, which lost 0 bases and 2 bases, there was a span of 10 bases. The germline V gene encodes CDR1 MNHEY and CDR2 SVGAGI. This CDR3 is CASSYSRARNYGYTF. The CDR3 DNA follows: TGTGCCAGCAGTTACTCCCGGGCCCGGAACTATGGCTACACCTTC.

This clone appeared a single time. This chain uses TRBV11-1 with TRBJ2-7; 7 bases are shared with TRBD2. Germline V CDR1 and CDR2: SGHAT, FQDESV (reference sequence). This CDR3 has 14 amino acids. Unmatched junction bases numbered 6, after V lost 3 bases and J lost 4 bases. The CDR3 DNA reads TGTGCCAGCAGCTTCCGCGGGAGTATGTACGAGCAGTACTTC. It translates to CASSFRGSMYEQYF.

The CDR3 nucleotides are TGTGCCAGCAGCTTGTCGGGTAGTAAGCAGTACTTC. It encodes CASSLSGSKQYF. The chain employs TRBV5-4 and TRBJ2-7; no firm D call. The CDR3 length is 12 residues. V was trimmed by 1 base and J by 8 bases, leaving 10 bases between them. From germline, CDR1 is SGHNT and CDR2 YYREEE (reference sequence).

The chain recombines TRBV2 with TRBJ1-4; 7 nucleotides align to TRBD1. CDR1 and CDR2 from the germline V gene are SNHLY and FYNNEI. Losses at the gene ends were 7 bases for V and 7 bases for J; bases not matched to a gene: 15. The CDR3 loop spans 16 amino acids. CDR3 bases: TGTGCCAGCATTAGTTTACAGGGGTTCGGTGGTGAAAAACTGTTTTTT. Translated, it gives CASISLQGFGGEKLFF. The full variable domain, its missing parts supplied by reference TRBV2 and TRBJ1-4, is EPEVTQTPSHQVTQMGQEVILRCVPISNHLYFYWYRQILGQKVEFLVSFYNNEISEKSEIFDDQFSVERPDGSNFTLKIRSTKLEDSAMYFCASISLQGFGGEKLFFGSGTQLSVL.

This clone was recorded once. The chain uses TRBV19 and TRBJ2-1; the match to TRBD2 covers 10 bases. Germline loops: CDR1 LNHDA, CDR2 SQIVND (reference sequence). The V gene end was trimmed by 4 bases and the J gene end by 9 bases; junction bases not matched to a gene: 9. The length of the CDR3 is 15 residues. In DNA, the CDR3 is TGTGCCAGTAGTACCCTAGCGGGAGAAAGGGTTGAGCAGTTCTTC. Encoded protein: CASSTLAGERVEQFF. The whole variable domain, filled in from reference TRBV19 and TRBJ2-1, reads DGGITQSPKYLFRKEGQNVTLSCEQNLNHDAMYWYRQDPGQGLRLIYYSQIVNDFQKGDIAEGYSVSREKKESFPLTVTSAQKNPTAFYLCASSTLAGERVEQFFGPGTRLTVL.

This rearrangement joins TRBV19 to TRBJ2-7; 10 bases map to TRBD1. CDR1 LNHDA and CDR2 SQIVND come from the germline V gene (reference sequence). The CDR3 extends over 15 amino acids. Trimming at V came to 6 bases and at J to 3 bases, leaving 8 bases not matched to a gene. The CDR3, as DNA: TGTGCCAGTAGCGGACTGGGGACAGGGGACTACGAGCAGTACTTC. It specifies CASSGLGTGDYEQYF. Looking up the rest from reference TRBV19 and TRBJ2-7 gives the full variable domain: DGGITQSPKYLFRKEGQNVTLSCEQNLNHDAMYWYRQDPGQGLRLIYYSQIVNDFQKGDIAEGYSVSREKKESFPLTVTSAQKNPTAFYLCASSGLGTGDYEQYFGPGTRLTVT.

The chain recombines TRBV5-1 with TRBJ1-1; unclear D gene. Germline V gives CDR1 SGHRS, CDR2 YFSETQ. The CDR3 totals 13 residues. V shed 2 bases and J shed 2 bases, with 7 bases lying between them. The CDR3 region is CASSFNQNTEAFF. DNA of the CDR3: TGCGCCAGCAGCTTTAACCAAAACACTGAAGCTTTCTTT.

V and J are TRBV27 and TRBJ2-4; D might be TRBD1 (5 bases). CDR1 is MNHEY and CDR2 is SMNVEV in the germline V gene (reference sequence). Trimming shortened V by 8 bases and J by 4 bases, and 12 bases separated the two germline ends. CDR3 size: 13 residues. CDR3 nucleotides: TGTGCCAGCGGCCCGCGACAGAAAAACATTCAGTACTTC. Its translation: CASGPRQKNIQYF.